This T cell receptor (beta chain) was sequenced in a study of shared clonotypes between healthy human individuals. Genomic DNA of each subset was evenly split across several immunoSEQ plates. Assay: immunoSEQ multiplex PCR; the TCRdb copy retains only in-frame clones and omits some. The sample includes over a million clones, about 84% of them seen just once. Points on this clone: Its antigen is not known.

Study-wide points: Among donors, clonotype sharing was expected to be affected by sequencing depth. Estimated richness was generally greater in naive than memory subsets. Four donors had around 5.5% of their naive CD4 clonotypes in common.

This CDR3 is 13 amino acids long. CDR1 is SGHTA, CDR2 FQGTGA, per germline. V lost 5 bases and J lost 0, with 5 bases in between. V usage is TRBV7-3 and J usage is TRBJ1-3; no definite D call. The source of this sequence is a man in his late teens or twenties in good health. Some clones in this sample may be carry-over from other donors' samples. What was sequenced was memory CD4+ T cells from PBMCs. The subset: CD45RA-negative fraction. The CDR3: CASSLNSGNTIYF. CDR3 coding DNA: TGTGCCAGCAGCCTGAACTCTGGAAACACCATATATTTT.